This entry lists 22 T cell receptor beta chains sequenced from one sample in a study of blood T cell repertoires in COVID-19. Only in-frame clones appear in the TCRdb table, and some are missing; sequencing was by immunoSEQ multiplex PCR. The table records fewer than 350,000 clones, 65% to 90% of them present only once. Sequenced input: PBMCs or T cells enriched from blood (not recorded which). The receptor set was obtained from a woman in her thirties or forties with acute COVID-19.

J is TRBJ2-1 and V is TRBV2; D is unresolved. The germline V and J ends were trimmed by 8 bases and 4 bases, with 12 bases remaining between them. The CDR3 has 13 amino acids. Germline values: CDR1 SNHLY, CDR2 FYNNEI. The CDR3 loop reads CASSSLGYNEQFF. DNA for the CDR3: TGTGCCAGCTCATCTCTAGGTTACAATGAGCAGTTCTTC.

V and J are TRBV6-5 and TRBJ2-5; TRBD1 might be the D (5 bases). Germline loops: CDR1 MNHEY, CDR2 SVGAGI. Trimming stripped 5 bases from V and 0 bases from J, with 7 bases between. CDR3 size: 13 residues. CDR3 amino acids: CASSKTDQETQYF. In DNA, the CDR3 is TGTGCCAGCAGTAAGACAGACCAAGAGACCCAGTACTTC.

This sequence joins TRBV6-5 and TRBJ1-5; D is ambiguous. This CDR3 spans 13 amino acids. Deletions cut 6 bases from V and 5 bases from J, with 11 bases between. In germline, CDR1 is MNHEY, CDR2 SVGAGI. Here the CDR3 reads CASRQQPDQPQHF. CDR3 nucleotides: TGTGCCAGCAGACAACAGCCCGATCAGCCCCAGCATTTT.

The chain joins TRBV5-1 to TRBJ2-3, with D maybe TRBD2 (6 bases). CDR1 is SGHRS, CDR2 YFSETQ, per germline. The V gene lost 6 bases and the J gene lost 6 bases, with 17 bases spanning the gap. The CDR3 has 14 amino acids. As DNA, the CDR3 is TGCGCCAGCACCGCGGGGCAGACGCTCGATACGCAGTATTTT. This encodes CASTAGQTLDTQYF.

V is TRBV5-4 and J is TRBJ1-2, with D unresolved. The germline CDR1 and CDR2 sequences are SGHNT and YYREEE (reference sequence). The CDR3 is 16 residues long. Trimming shortened V by 1 base and J by 3 bases, and 16 bases separated the two germline ends. The CDR3 DNA is TGTGCCAGCAGCTTGTCATTCGGCGGAGAGGACTATGGCTACACCTTC. This codes for CASSLSFGGEDYGYTF.

The chain couples TRBV21-1 to TRBJ2-3; the D call in the table, TRBD2, was not verified against the DNA. TRBV21-1 corresponds to a pseudogene. The CDR3 has 21 residues. CDR3 DNA sequence: TGTGCCAGCAGCAATAGACCAAGGACTAGCGGGAGTTTATTCGCTACAGATACGCAGTATTTT. Its protein is CASSNRPRTSGSLFATDTQYF.

CDR3 residues: CASSQATGTNTEAFF. The CDR3, as DNA: TGTGCCAGCAGCCAAGCTACAGGAACGAACACTGAAGCTTTCTTT. The chain uses TRBV3-1 (or the pseudogene TRBV3-2) and TRBJ1-1; D might be TRBD1 (5 bases). The germline gives CDR1 LGHDT, CDR2 YNNKEL (reference sequence). The CDR3 loop spans 15 amino acids. Trimming pared 1 base from V and 1 base from J, leaving 10 bases between.

This clone was recorded a few times. V is TRBV2 and J is TRBJ2-7, with 7 nucleotides matching TRBD2. The V segment lost 4 bases and the J segment 6 bases; nucleotides outside the gene matches: 18. The CDR3 spans 17 residues. CDR1 is SNHLY and CDR2 is FYNNEI in the germline V gene. The CDR3 coding sequence is TGTGCCAGCAGTGTCTCTCTAATCGGGCGGGAGCTCGGCGAGCAGTACTTC. This codes for CASSVSLIGRELGEQYF.

In this sample, this clone turned up once. The chain uses TRBV15 and TRBJ2-3; TRBD2 agrees at 7 bases. V was clipped by 0 bases and J by 3 bases; unmatched bases: 6. Germline CDR1 LNHNV, CDR2 YYDKDF (reference sequence). The CDR3 spans 16 residues. The CDR3 region has the DNA TGTGCCACCAGCAGAGAAGCGGGGCGGGGGACAGATACGCAGTATTTT. Its protein is CATSREAGRGTDTQYF.

The chain joins TRBV3-1 (or the pseudogene TRBV3-2) to TRBJ2-1, with D possibly matching TRBD1 (5 bases). V lost 4 bases and J 9 bases, leaving 13 bases between the germline ends. Germline V gene data show CDR1 as LGHDT and CDR2 as YNNKEL (reference sequence). This CDR3 spans 13 amino acids. CDR3 amino acids: CASSLRASGEQFF. The CDR3 bases are TGTGCCAGCAGCCTCAGGGCCTCGGGTGAGCAGTTCTTC.

The gene calls are TRBV27 and TRBJ2-5; 11 nucleotides line up with TRBD2. V lost 4 bases, J lost 5 bases, and 12 bases stayed unmatched. CDR1 is MNHEY and CDR2 is SMNVEV in the germline V gene (reference sequence). This CDR3 is 17 amino acids long. This CDR3 reads CASSSPTGLAGRETQYF. In DNA form, the CDR3 reads TGTGCCAGCAGTTCCCCTACCGGACTAGCGGGCCGGGAGACCCAGTACTTC.

The chain couples TRBV6-2 or TRBV6-3 to TRBJ2-3, with D perhaps TRBD2 (6 bases). This CDR3 is built from 14 residues. Between the trimmed V and J ends, which lost 5 bases and 2 bases, there was a span of 11 bases. The germline V gene has CDR1 MNHEY and CDR2 SVGEGT. The CDR3 region has the DNA TGTGCCAGCAGTGAGGGACTGGCCACAGATACGCAGTATTTT. As protein: CASSEGLATDTQYF.

The chain combines TRBV5-1 with TRBJ1-3; 7 bases agree with TRBD1. The CDR3 is 16 amino acids. CDR1 SGHRS and CDR2 YFSETQ come from the germline V gene. V trimming: 0 bases; J trimming: 1 base; junction bases outside the gene matches: 4. CDR3 amino acids: CASSLATGDSGNTIYF. CDR3 DNA: TGCGCCAGCAGCTTGGCAACAGGGGATTCTGGAAACACCATATATTTT. Looking up the rest from reference TRBV5-1 and TRBJ1-3 gives the full variable domain: KAGVTQTPRYLIKTRGQQVTLSCSPISGHRSVSWYQQTPGQGLQFLFEYFSETQRNKGNFPGRFSGRQFSNSRSEMNVSTLELGDSALYLCASSLATGDSGNTIYFGEGSWLTVV.

This sequence joins TRBV19 and TRBJ2-7; 8 nucleotides agree with TRBD1. There are 15 residues in the CDR3. Germline CDR1 is LNHDA and CDR2 is SQIVND (reference sequence). V lost 5 bases, J lost 6 bases, and 12 bases stayed unmatched. This CDR3 reads CASSWGAGGSREQYF. In nucleotides, the CDR3 is TGTGCCAGTAGTTGGGGGGCAGGGGGCTCCCGCGAGCAGTACTTC.

CDR3 loop: CASSPNSGGDTQYF. CDR3 bases: TGTGCCAGCAGCCCTAATTCGGGGGGAGATACGCAGTATTTT. The rearrangement links TRBV3-1 (or the pseudogene TRBV3-2) to TRBJ2-3; the match to TRBD2 covers 7 bases. Trimming took 4 bases from V and 5 from J; bases not matched to a gene: 6. Looked up from germline, CDR1 is LGHDT and CDR2 is YNNKEL (reference sequence). This CDR3 is 14 amino acids long.

This rearrangement joins TRBV5-5 to TRBJ1-1, with 10 bases aligning to TRBD1. Germline CDR1 reads SGHKS; CDR2 reads YYEKEE (reference sequence). The J segment lost 4 bases and the V segment lost 4 bases, leaving 10 bases of the junction unmatched. This CDR3 is 16 amino acids long. The CDR3 here is CASSSRDRGSGTEAFF. The CDR3 DNA sequence: TGTGCCAGCAGCAGCCGGGACAGGGGTTCGGGCACTGAAGCTTTCTTT.

This clone has just one count. This chain links TRBV6-4 with TRBJ2-1; D gene unclear. Germline V gene data show CDR1 as MRHNA and CDR2 as SNTAGT. Trimming removed 10 bases from V and 8 bases from J, with 24 bases in between. CDR3 length: 15 amino acids. The CDR3 here is CANTVASRSWDEQFF. CDR3 DNA: TGTGCCAACACCGTCGCTTCCCGGAGTTGGGATGAGCAGTTCTTC.

The V call is TRBV5-1, the J call TRBJ2-7, with D possibly matching TRBD1 (5 bases). The CDR3 covers 12 residues. Trimming cost V 4 bases and J 4 bases, with 9 bases left between them. CDR1 is SGHRS and CDR2 is YFSETQ in the germline V gene. This chain's CDR3 is CASSPQGYEQYF. The CDR3 DNA reads as TGCGCCAGCAGCCCCCAGGGTTACGAGCAGTACTTC.

The chain uses TRBV7-9 and TRBJ2-1; maybe TRBD2 (5 bases). V lost 4 bases and J 1 base, leaving 17 bases between the germline ends. CDR3 size: 17 residues. The germline gives CDR1 SEHNR, CDR2 FQNEAQ (reference sequence). CDR3 residues: CASSSTPSYASYNEQFF. The CDR3 nucleotides are TGTGCCAGCAGCTCCACTCCTAGCTACGCTTCCTACAATGAGCAGTTCTTC. The entire variable domain, with the rest obtained from reference TRBV7-9 and TRBJ2-1, is as follows: DTGVSQNPRHKITKRGQNVTFRCDPISEHNRLYWYRQTLGQGPEFLTYFQNEAQLEKSRLLSDRFSAERPKGSFSTLEIQRTEQGDSAMYLCASSSTPSYASYNEQFFGPGTRLTVL.

The V gene is TRBV7-9, the J gene TRBJ2-2, with unresolved D. With 0 bases removed from V and 5 bases from J, the gap between germline ends came to 19 bases. The V gene's germline CDR1 is SEHNR and CDR2 FQNEAQ (reference sequence). CDR3 length equals 18 residues. The CDR3, as DNA: TGTGCCAGCAGCTTAGCGCGATCGGCAGACAAAGCTACCGGGGAGCTGTTTTTT. This codes for CASSLARSADKATGELFF.

This clone was observed a few times. The rearrangement links TRBV9 to TRBJ1-2; possibly TRBD1 for D (6 bases). This CDR3 is built from 13 residues. Trimming cost V 3 bases and J 2 bases, with 8 bases left between them. The germline V gene encodes CDR1 SGDLS and CDR2 YYNGEE. The chain's CDR3 is CASSADRNYGYTF. The DNA for the CDR3 is TGTGCCAGCAGCGCAGACAGGAACTATGGCTACACCTTC.

The chain carries TRBV24-1 and TRBJ2-3; TRBD1 might be the D (6 bases). V lost 4 bases and J 5 bases, leaving 18 bases between the germline ends. This CDR3 has 16 residues. From germline, CDR1 is KGHDR and CDR2 SFDVKD. The CDR3 DNA is TGTGCCACCAGTGACGCTCGACAGGTAGCAAAAGATACGCAGTATTTT. Protein sequence: CATSDARQVAKDTQYF.